There are a few counts of the clone carrying this T cell receptor (beta chain). The antigen remains undetermined. This record comes from a study of T cell repertoires in cytomegalovirus infection. TCRdb called the reads again in MiXCR, with one record for every CDR3 protein. The data show about half a million distinct CDR3 sequences, approximately 42% seen once. Per germline, CDR1 MNHNS and CDR2 SASEGT. The CDR3 loop spans 14 amino acids. Trimming removed 3 bases from V and 7 bases from J, with 14 bases in between. The chain is built from TRBV6-1 and TRBJ2-3, with D unresolved. The sequence was collected from a human donor in good health (CMV status not recorded). Some clones in this sample may be carry-over from other donors' samples. The specimen comprised cultured PBMCs, sampled from culture after CMV antigen stimulation. This CDR3 is CASSDPGAPYTQYF. Written as DNA, the CDR3 is TGTGCCAGCAGTGATCCAGGAGCCCCTTATACGCAGTATTTT.